The present entry profiles one T cell receptor beta chain with its context. This clone's antigen is unknown. Qualities for individual bases were not recorded, and no much larger clone is one base off. The CDR3, from cysteine to phenylalanine, totals 17 residues. This entry keeps only the CDR3 DNA: 51 bases, framed from base 1. Germline trimming: 5 bases from V, 4 bases from J; junction bases outside gene matches: 14. CDR1 SEHNR and CDR2 FQNEAQ are derived from the germline V gene (reference sequence). The sample is drawn from a study of OX40 agonist ivuxolimab in advanced cancers. In terms of the full investigation: Ivuxolimab was an agonistic, fully human IgG2 monoclonal antibody directed against OX40 (CD134), a costimulatory receptor. Of the roughly 50 dose-escalation patients, hepatocellular carcinoma was present in about 19, melanoma in roughly 15, renal cell carcinoma in 9 and head and neck cancer in 9. Partial responses occurred in three dose-escalation patients: two with cutaneous melanoma and one with hepatocellular carcinoma. A male proportion of about 79% and a mean age of 60 years, ranging from roughly 23 to 79, were recorded for the dose-escalation cohort. Peripheral TCRbeta sequencing was intended to test whether TCR sequence diversity was altered and clonal T-cell expansion was caused by ivuxolimab. Patients were allowed to have had prior anti-PD-1, anti-PD-L1 or anti-CTLA-4 therapy, and 30% to 40% of the dose-escalation patients had been treated with checkpoint inhibitors. Intravenous ivuxolimab was administered to patients every 2 weeks at six dose levels: 0.01, 0.1, 0.3, 1.5, 3 and 10 mg/kg. The monotherapy dose-escalation portion (N ≈ 50 patients) of the phase I ivuxolimab trial is reported in the paper.

For sequencing of the TCRbeta CDR3 region, genomic DNA was extracted from the sorted cells. TCRbeta CDR3 regions were sequenced using the immunoSEQ Assay. Held by TCRdb, this immuneACCESS table contains in-frame sequences only and omits some clones. Under half of the omission traces to an unresolved V gene where checked; the cause of the rest is unknown. In this sample the table shows roughly 60,000 clones, around 93% of which occur a single time. Roughly a fifth of the sample is taken by the ten largest. Patients with a history of autoimmune disease or receiving systemic immunosuppression were excluded from the trial. In every dose cohort, peripheral blood was drawn for TCR sequencing at baseline, cycle 4 day 1, and cycle 7 day 1. Samples were obtained from an open-label, multicenter, first-in-human phase I dose-escalation trial of ivuxolimab. Adults with locally advanced or metastatic melanoma, renal cell carcinoma, hepatocellular carcinoma or head and neck squamous cell carcinoma were enrolled in the trial. Before TCR sequencing, CD4+ T cells and CD8+ T cells were sorted from peripheral blood as separate populations.

Findings and caveats that apply to the study as a whole: The antigen specificity of the clonally expanded peripheral T cells was not determined. Low levels of normalized T-cell clonal expansion were also shown by some nonresponding patients. At doses of 0.1 to 3.0 mg/kg, clonal expansion of both CD4+ and CD8+ T cells in blood was seen between baseline and week 6. On average, CD8+ T cells showed more expanded clones than CD4+ T cells after ivuxolimab. Partial responders in the 0.1-3.0 mg/kg groups had among the lowest normalized peripheral clonal expansion, especially among CD8+ T cells.

This receptor was obtained from an adult with an advanced solid tumor such as melanoma, head and neck, liver or kidney cancer. The sample here was CD4+ or CD8+ T cells sorted from blood, taken in a trial of the OX40 agonist ivuxolimab. The rearrangement combines TRBV7-9 with TRBJ2-7; the central 10 bases match TRBD2. The bases are TGTGCCAGCAGCCCAGGGAGGAAAGCGGGAGGGCGGTACGAGCAGTACTTC. It translates as CASSPGRKAGGRYEQYF.